The 29 T cell receptor beta chains below come from one sample, sequenced in a study of T-cell memory formation after mild COVID-19. TCRdb reprocessed the 5' RACE reads via MiXCR and lists one record per CDR3 protein. The data show around 33,000 distinct CDR3 sequences, under 25% seen once. The sample comprised PBMCs or a T cell subset sorted from them (not recorded which). The receptors were sampled from an adult who had mild COVID-19 (a few samples of this study predate the infection). Cell type and time point are not known.

V is TRBV24-1 and J is TRBJ2-7, with 10 bases identical to TRBD2. The CDR3 consists of 22 residues. From germline, CDR1 is KGHDR and CDR2 SFDVKD. The J segment lost 4 bases and the V segment lost 0 bases, leaving 23 bases of the junction unmatched. CDR3 in amino acids: CATSDLSRSPPHSGGHHYEQYF. In DNA form, the CDR3 reads TGTGCCACCAGTGATTTGTCTCGCTCCCCCCCTCATAGCGGGGGGCATCATTACGAGCAGTACTTC.

The genes are TRBV12-3 or TRBV12-4 and TRBJ2-1, with D possibly matching TRBD2 (6 bases). This CDR3 has 15 residues. With 5 bases removed from V and 1 base from J, the gap between germline ends came to 12 bases. The CDR3 region has the DNA TGTGCCAGCAGTCGCACTAGCTTATCCTACAATGAGCAGTTCTTC. Amino acids: CASSRTSLSYNEQFF.

This clonotype is a singleton in its sample. The chain employs TRBV19 and TRBJ1-5; no clear D. V lost 1 base and J 2 bases, leaving 3 bases between the germline ends. This CDR3 spans 13 amino acids. Germline CDR1 is LNHDA and CDR2 is SQIVND (reference sequence). CDR3 DNA: TGTGCCAGTAGTATAGGCGGCAATCAGCCCCAGCATTTT. Translating gives CASSIGGNQPQHF.

This clonotype has at least ten counts. The V call is TRBV7-3, the J call TRBJ1-3; D gene ambiguous. Trimming stripped 4 bases from V and 0 bases from J, with 4 bases between. The germline CDR1 and CDR2 sequences are SGHTA and FQGTGA. This CDR3 is 13 amino acids long. DNA for the CDR3: TGTGCCAGCAGCTCCTCCTCTGGAAACACCATATATTTT. Translation gives CASSSSSGNTIYF.

V gene TRBV27 combines with J gene TRBJ1-1, with D possibly TRBD1 on 5 matching bases. CDR3 size: 18 residues. CDR1 is MNHEY and CDR2 is SMNVEV in the germline V gene (reference sequence). With 3 bases removed from V and 0 bases from J, the gap between germline ends came to 20 bases. The CDR3, as DNA: TGTGCCAGCAGTTTCACCGGGGGGAGCCTTATTATGAACACTGAAGCTTTCTTT. As protein: CASSFTGGSLIMNTEAFF.

This clonotype was found many times. The J gene is TRBJ2-7, the V gene TRBV3-1; 9 positions match TRBD2. The CDR3 covers 14 residues. Germline CDR1 is LGHDT and CDR2 is YNNKEL (reference sequence). J was trimmed by 4 bases and V by 4 bases; bases with no gene match: 5. CDR3 sequence (DNA): TGTGCCAGCAGCCTGCTAGCGGGAAATTACGAGCAGTACTTC. Encoded protein: CASSLLAGNYEQYF.

This clonotype was seen ten or more times. This sequence joins TRBV5-5 and TRBJ2-7, with D possibly matching TRBD2 (5 bases). V was cut by 0 bases and J by 2 bases, with 9 bases left in between. The germline V gene encodes CDR1 SGHKS and CDR2 YYEKEE (reference sequence). This CDR3 is built from 14 residues. CDR3 sequence reads: CASSLESGTYEQYF. CDR3 sequence (DNA): TGTGCCAGCAGCTTGGAGTCGGGGACCTACGAGCAGTACTTC. Together with reference TRBV5-5 and TRBJ2-7, the CDR3 gives the full variable domain: DAGVTQSPTHLIKTRGQQVTLRCSPISGHKSVSWYQQVLGQGPQFIFQYYEKEERGRGNFPDRFSARQFPNYSSELNVNALLLGDSALYLCASSLESGTYEQYFGPGTRLTVT.

At least ten counts were recorded for this clonotype. The rearrangement links TRBV18 to TRBJ2-6; D call uncertain. The ends were cut back, 3 bases at V and 0 bases at J, with 9 bases in the middle. The CDR3 has 16 residues. Germline V gene sequence: CDR1 KGHSH, CDR2 LQKENI. The CDR3 reads CASSPPVGSGANVLTF. The CDR3 coding sequence is TGTGCCAGCTCACCCCCCGTGGGCTCTGGGGCCAACGTCCTGACTTTC.

This clonotype was seen at least ten times. The rearrangement uses TRBV10-3 and TRBJ2-2; possible D gene TRBD2, 6 bases. Per germline, CDR1 ENHRY and CDR2 SYGVKD. CDR3 size: 13 residues. V shed 9 bases and J shed 3 bases, with 11 bases lying between them. The CDR3 loop reads CAISRRDTGELFF. The CDR3 DNA reads as TGTGCCATTTCGAGGAGGGACACCGGGGAGCTGTTTTTT.

The J gene is TRBJ1-5, the V gene TRBV5-1; a possible D gene is TRBD1 (6 bases). This CDR3 contains 15 residues. Per germline, CDR1 SGHRS and CDR2 YFSETQ. The ends were cut back, 0 bases at V and 5 bases at J, with 12 bases in the middle. The CDR3: CASSLGQGPYQPQHF. For the CDR3, the DNA is TGCGCCAGCAGCTTGGGTCAGGGGCCGTATCAGCCCCAGCATTTT.

This clonotype was seen ten or more times. The chain carries TRBV11-3 and TRBJ2-5; D assignment may be TRBD1 or TRBD2 (6 bases each). Germline loops: CDR1 SGHNT, CDR2 YENEEA. Trimming took 5 bases from V and 2 from J, leaving 15 bases between them. CDR3 length: 15 residues. CDR3 sequence reads: CASSRGVKAQETQYF. The CDR3 DNA reads TGTGCCAGCAGCAGGGGGGTCAAGGCACAAGAGACCCAGTACTTC.

This clonotype was detected many times. V gene TRBV12-3 or TRBV12-4 combines with J gene TRBJ1-1; maybe TRBD1 (5 bases). This CDR3 contains 13 residues. The V and J ends lost 3 bases and 1 base respectively, with 6 bases between them. CDR3 sequence (DNA): TGTGCCAGCAGTTTCAGGGAGAACACTGAAGCTTTCTTT. Translated: CASSFRENTEAFF.

The chain links TRBV29-1 to TRBJ2-3, with 14 bases that match TRBD2. Unmatched junction bases numbered 11, after V lost 6 bases and J lost 3 bases. Germline CDR1 reads SQVTM; CDR2 reads ANQGSEA. This CDR3 contains 17 residues. The CDR3 region is CSVETSGRAVWTDTQYF. The CDR3 coding sequence is TGCAGCGTGGAGACTAGCGGGAGGGCCGTGTGGACAGATACGCAGTATTTT.

This chain connects TRBV11-2 to TRBJ1-1; 7 nucleotides agree with TRBD1. Trimming at V came to 5 bases and at J to 10 bases, leaving 4 bases not matched to a gene. The CDR3 has 11 residues. Germline lookup yields CDR1 SGHAT and CDR2 FQNNGV. The CDR3 region is CASSPRTGAFF. The CDR3 DNA is TGTGCCAGCAGCCCACGGACAGGAGCTTTCTTT.

This clonotype was seen ten or more times. The chain employs TRBV5-1 and TRBJ2-1; TRBD2 matches 7 bases. The CDR3 runs to 15 residues. Germline V gene sequence: CDR1 SGHRS, CDR2 YFSETQ. The junction had 3 bases not matched to a gene; V was cut back by 0 bases and J by 3 bases. The chain's CDR3 is CASSLASGSYNEQFF. The CDR3 DNA is TGCGCCAGCAGCTTGGCTAGCGGTAGCTACAATGAGCAGTTCTTC.

This clonotype has only one observation. The chain recombines TRBV15 with TRBJ1-2; D not resolved. The CDR3 loop spans 14 amino acids. V lost 7 bases and J lost 4, with 16 bases in between. CDR1 LNHNV and CDR2 YYDKDF come from the germline V gene (reference sequence). The CDR3 spells CATTPSEGGYGYTF. CDR3 DNA: TGTGCCACCACCCCTTCTGAGGGCGGCTATGGCTACACCTTC. Supplemented by reference TRBV15 and TRBJ1-2, the full variable domain reads DAMVIQNPRYQVTQFGKPVTLSCSQTLNHNVMYWYQQKSSQAPKLLFHYYDKDFNNEADTPDNFQSRRPNTSFCFLDIRSPGLGDTAMYLCATTPSEGGYGYTFGSGTRLTVV.

This clonotype was recorded at least ten times. This chain connects TRBV9 to TRBJ2-5; a weak D match, TRBD1 (6 bases). The CDR3 sequence is 14 residues long. V lost 2 bases and J 4 bases, leaving 12 bases between the germline ends. Germline V gene lookup returns CDR1 SGDLS and CDR2 YYNGEE. The CDR3 here is CASSVGVGGETQYF. CDR3 nucleotides: TGTGCCAGCAGCGTGGGGGTAGGGGGAGAGACCCAGTACTTC.

This clonotype showed up many times. This sequence joins TRBV20-1 and TRBJ2-2, with 7 bases identical to TRBD2. Germline lookup yields CDR1 DFQATT and CDR2 SNEGSKA (reference sequence). This CDR3 has 14 amino acids. After removal of 6 bases from V and 0 bases from J, the junction contained 4 bases not matched to a gene. The CDR3 DNA reads TGCAGTGCGAAAAGCGGGGCGAACACCGGGGAGCTGTTTTTT. Translation gives CSAKSGANTGELFF.

This clonotype was seen at least ten times. V is TRBV10-3 and J is TRBJ2-1, with unresolved D. The CDR3 runs 13 residues. Germline V gene lookup returns CDR1 ENHRY and CDR2 SYGVKD. V lost 6 bases to trimming and J lost 4 bases, with 10 bases between them. CDR3 in DNA: TGTGCCATCAGAGGGCTACAATACAATGAGCAGTTCTTC. Translated: CAIRGLQYNEQFF.

This clonotype was seen a handful of times. This may be a read error, as it is one base from a much larger clone. The chain has TRBV5-1 and TRBJ2-3, with D uncertain. The CDR3 covers 13 residues. V lost 2 bases and J 2 bases, leaving 6 bases between the germline ends. Germline V CDR1 and CDR2: SGHRS, YFSETQ. The CDR3 nucleotides are TGCGCCAGCAGCTTCGAGACCACAGATACGCAGTATTTT. Protein product: CASSFETTDTQYF.

This clonotype showed up many times. The chain has TRBV7-3 and TRBJ1-6; D not certain. This CDR3 has 14 residues. Deletions cut 6 bases from V and 10 bases from J, with 16 bases between. The germline V gene encodes CDR1 SGHTA and CDR2 FQGTGA. Here the CDR3 DNA reads TGTGCCAGCAGGGCGACATCAGGCTCGTCACCCCTCCACTTT. Protein: CASRATSGSSPLHF. The full variable domain, its missing parts supplied by reference TRBV7-3 and TRBJ1-6, is GAGVSQTPSNKVTEKGKYVELRCDPISGHTALYWYRQSLGQGPEFLIYFQGTGAADDSGLPNDRFFAVRPEGSVSTLKIQRTERGDSAVYLCASRATSGSSPLHFGNGTRLTVT.

This clonotype was detected many times. Because it lacks the conserved phenylalanine or tryptophan at the end, this CDR3 is likely a read error. CDR3 sequence reads: CASTPSPLDPLLRVGNSPLHL. For the CDR3, the DNA is TGTGCCAGCACCCCATCCCCCCTCGACCCTTTGCTCAGGGTCGGGAATTCACCCCTCCACCTT. This sequence joins TRBV6-2 or TRBV6-3 and TRBJ1-6, with a tentative D call TRBD1 (5 bases). Germline values: CDR1 MNHEY, CDR2 SVGEGT. V lost 7 bases to trimming and J lost 7 bases, with 35 bases between them. The CDR3 contains 21 residues.

The table lists this clonotype with many counts. V and J are TRBV20-1 and TRBJ1-2; 7 bases agree with TRBD1. CDR3 size: 14 residues. Per the germline V gene, CDR1 is DFQATT and CDR2 is SNEGSKA (reference sequence). With 1 base clipped from V and 3 bases from J, the junction kept 5 bases outside the gene matches. CDR3: CSARGQGVDYGYTF. The CDR3 coding sequence is TGCAGTGCTAGAGGACAGGGCGTCGACTATGGCTACACCTTC.

The genes are TRBV12-3 or TRBV12-4 and TRBJ1-2; a weak D match, TRBD1 (5 bases). The CDR3 loop spans 12 amino acids. Trimming took 6 bases from V and 4 from J, leaving 9 bases between them. The CDR3 DNA sequence: TGTGCCAGCAGGGAGGGGAGCTATGGCTACACCTTC. This encodes CASREGSYGYTF.

V and J are TRBV4-1 and TRBJ1-2, with D possibly TRBD1 on 6 matching bases. V gave up 3 bases and J gave up 4 bases, with 15 bases separating them. This CDR3 has 15 amino acids. Per the germline V gene, CDR1 is MGHRA and CDR2 is YSYEKL. DNA of the CDR3: TGCGCCAGCAGCCACCTGGACAGAGCTCTCTATGGCTACACCTTC. As protein: CASSHLDRALYGYTF.

This clonotype was detected many times. This chain joins TRBV3-1 and TRBJ2-5; 7 positions agree with TRBD2. After removal of 1 base from V and 5 bases from J, the junction contained 10 bases not matched to a gene. Germline V CDR1 and CDR2: LGHDT, YNNKEL (reference sequence). The CDR3 totals 16 residues. The CDR3 protein is CASSQVAGVGVETQYF. The CDR3, as DNA: TGTGCCAGCAGCCAAGTGGCGGGAGTGGGCGTGGAGACCCAGTACTTC.

Concerning this clonotype: Mismatch with germline at one junction end may stem from a read error. This chain connects TRBV29-1 to TRBJ2-7, with 9 bases lining up with TRBD1. This CDR3 is 13 amino acids long. The germline CDR1 and CDR2 sequences are SQVTM and ANQGSEA. Here the CDR3 DNA reads TGCAGCGTGGCCGGGACAGGGCGCTACGACCAGTACTTC. This codes for CSVAGTGRYDQYF.

This clonotype has at least ten counts. The chain joins TRBV10-3 to TRBJ2-7, with TRBD2 as a possible D gene (6 bases). Germline V gene data show CDR1 as ENHRY and CDR2 as SYGVKD. This CDR3 comprises 12 residues. The V and J ends lost 10 bases and 5 bases respectively, with 15 bases between them. In nucleotides, the CDR3 is TGTGCCACCACCGGGACTGATCACGAGCAGTACTTC. It codes for CATTGTDHEQYF.

The sample holds many counts of this clonotype. This rearrangement joins TRBV7-2 to TRBJ2-6; 8 nucleotides agree with TRBD2. This CDR3 has 15 residues. V shed 10 bases and J 2 bases; nucleotides not matched to a gene: 7. Germline CDR1 is SGHTA and CDR2 is FQGNSA. The CDR3 here is CATSPGGTGANVLTF. The CDR3 nucleotides read TGTGCCACCTCCCCGGGAGGGACTGGGGCCAACGTCCTGACTTTC.